Only one count was recorded for the clone carrying this T cell receptor (beta chain). Only in-frame clones appear in the TCRdb table, and some are missing; sequencing was by immunoSEQ multiplex PCR. The table shows approximately 350,000 clones, with over 70% occurring only once. This entry comes from a study of blood T cell repertoires in COVID-19. One Seattle source followed patients from active infection through their disease course. The ends were cut back, 3 bases at V and 3 bases at J, with 12 bases in the middle. The CDR3 totals 14 residues. CDR1 is LNHDA, CDR2 SQIVND, per germline (reference sequence).

The J gene is TRBJ2-7, the V gene TRBV19, with D tentatively TRBD2 (5 bases). Sequencing used peripheral blood. This sequence originates from a woman aged 45-65 years with COVID-19, enrolled during active disease. The CDR3 bases are TGTGCCAGTAGTATTTCGGGGTACTTCTACGAGCAGTACTTC. Translation gives CASSISGYFYEQYF.